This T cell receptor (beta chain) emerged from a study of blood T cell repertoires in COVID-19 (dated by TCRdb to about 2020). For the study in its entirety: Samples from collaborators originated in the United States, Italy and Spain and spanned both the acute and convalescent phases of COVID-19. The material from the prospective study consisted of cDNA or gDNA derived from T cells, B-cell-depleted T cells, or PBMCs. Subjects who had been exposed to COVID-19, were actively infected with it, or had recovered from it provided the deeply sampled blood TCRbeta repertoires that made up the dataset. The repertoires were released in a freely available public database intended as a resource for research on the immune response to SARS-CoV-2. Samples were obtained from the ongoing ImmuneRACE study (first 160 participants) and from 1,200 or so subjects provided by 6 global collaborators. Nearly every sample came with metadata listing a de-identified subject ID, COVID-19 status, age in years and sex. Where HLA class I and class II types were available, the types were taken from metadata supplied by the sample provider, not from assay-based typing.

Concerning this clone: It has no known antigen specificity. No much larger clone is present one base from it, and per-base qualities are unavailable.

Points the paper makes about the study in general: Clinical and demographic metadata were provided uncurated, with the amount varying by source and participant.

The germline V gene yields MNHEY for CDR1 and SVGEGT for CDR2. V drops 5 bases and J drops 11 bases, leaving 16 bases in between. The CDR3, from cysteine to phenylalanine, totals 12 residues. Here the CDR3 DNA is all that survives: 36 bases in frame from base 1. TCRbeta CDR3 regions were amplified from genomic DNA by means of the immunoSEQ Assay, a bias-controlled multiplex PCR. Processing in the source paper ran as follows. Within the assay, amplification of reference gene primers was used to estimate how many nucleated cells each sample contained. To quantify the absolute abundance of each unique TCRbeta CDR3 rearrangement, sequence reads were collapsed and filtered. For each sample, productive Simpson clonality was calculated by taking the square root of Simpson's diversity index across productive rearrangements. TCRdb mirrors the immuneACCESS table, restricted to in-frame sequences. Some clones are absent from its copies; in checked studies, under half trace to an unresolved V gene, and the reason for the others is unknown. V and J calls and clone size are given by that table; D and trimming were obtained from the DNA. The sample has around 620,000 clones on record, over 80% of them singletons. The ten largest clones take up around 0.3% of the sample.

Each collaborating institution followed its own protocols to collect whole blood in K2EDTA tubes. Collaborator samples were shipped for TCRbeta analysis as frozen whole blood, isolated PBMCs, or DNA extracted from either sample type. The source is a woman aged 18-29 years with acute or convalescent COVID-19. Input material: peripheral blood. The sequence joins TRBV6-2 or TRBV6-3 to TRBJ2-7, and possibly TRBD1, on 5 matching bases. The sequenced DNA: TGTGCCAGCAGTCCCTTAGGGGAACGGGAGTACTTC. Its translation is CASSPLGEREYF.